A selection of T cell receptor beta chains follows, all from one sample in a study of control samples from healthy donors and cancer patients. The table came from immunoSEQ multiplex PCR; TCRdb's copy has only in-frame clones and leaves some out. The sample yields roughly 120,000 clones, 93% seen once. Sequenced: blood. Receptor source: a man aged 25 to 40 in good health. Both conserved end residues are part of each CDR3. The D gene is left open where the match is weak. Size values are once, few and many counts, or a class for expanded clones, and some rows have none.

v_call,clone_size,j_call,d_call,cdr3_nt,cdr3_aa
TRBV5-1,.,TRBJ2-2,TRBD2,TGCGCCAGCAGCTCCGGGCGGGGGGTCACCGGGGAGCTGTTTTTT,CASSSGRGVTGELFF
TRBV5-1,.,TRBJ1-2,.,TGCGCCAGCAGCTTGGGGATTCAGAGCTATGGCTACACCTTC,CASSLGIQSYGYTF
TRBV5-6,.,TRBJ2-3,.,TGTGCCAGCAGCTCGTTGGGAGCCACAGATACGCAGTATTTT,CASSSLGATDTQYF
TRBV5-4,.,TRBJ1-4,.,TGTGCCAGCAGTGTGGGTGGGAAACTGTTTTTT,CASSVGGKLFF
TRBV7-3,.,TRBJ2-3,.,TGTGCCAGCAGCTCTGAAATGACTAATACGCAGTATTTT,CASSSEMTNTQYF
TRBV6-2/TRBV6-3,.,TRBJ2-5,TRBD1,TGTGCCAGCAGTCCCGGGACAGGGATCATAGGGACCCAGTACTTC,CASSPGTGIIGTQYF
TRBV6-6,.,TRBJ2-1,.,TGTGCCAGCAGGGGGGGGACAGGCTTATCCTACAATGAGCAGTTCTTC,CASRGGTGLSYNEQFF
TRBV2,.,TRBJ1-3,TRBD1,TGTGCCAGCAGTACTGACAGGGGAGGAAACACCATATATTTT,CASSTDRGGNTIYF
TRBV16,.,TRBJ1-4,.,TGTGCCAGCAGCCAATCGTTGGGGGAAAAACTGTTTTTT,CASSQSLGEKLFF
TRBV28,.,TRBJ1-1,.,TGTGCCAGCAGTTTATGGACAGCCGACTCGAACACTGAAGCTTTCTTT,CASSLWTADSNTEAFF
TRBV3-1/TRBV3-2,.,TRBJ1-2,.,TGTGCCACCATAGGTCCGGGCCGAGAATATGGCTACACCTTC,CATIGPGREYGYTF
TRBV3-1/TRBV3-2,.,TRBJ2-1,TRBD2,TGTGCCAGCAGCCAAACTCTAGCGGGGGCCAGGCAGTTCTTC,CASSQTLAGARQFF
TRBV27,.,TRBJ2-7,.,TGTGCCAGCAGTTTACGGGCGTCAAGGACTACCGGCTCCACTTTACGAGGGCAGTACTTC,CASSLRASRTTGSTLRGQYF
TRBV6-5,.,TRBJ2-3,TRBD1,TGTGCCAGCAGTTACCGGGACAGGGCAGCAGATACGCAGTATTTT,CASSYRDRAADTQYF
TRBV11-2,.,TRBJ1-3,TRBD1,TGTGCCAGCAGCTCCGGTAGGACAGGGAGGCGCACCATATATTTT,CASSSGRTGRRTIYF
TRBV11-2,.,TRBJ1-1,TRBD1,TGTGCCAGCAGCTCCGGACAGGCGATTAACACTGAAGCTTTCTTT,CASSSGQAINTEAFF
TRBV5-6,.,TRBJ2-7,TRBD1,TGTGCCAGCAGCCGTTACAGGGGAGAAAACGAGCAGTACTTC,CASSRYRGENEQYF
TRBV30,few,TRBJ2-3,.,TGTGCCTGGAGTCACGGGGGCATAGGCGTCACAGATACGCAGTATTTT,CAWSHGGIGVTDTQYF
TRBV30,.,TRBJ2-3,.,TGTGCCTGGAGTCAGAGGGGCCTCACAGATACGCAGTATTTT,CAWSQRGLTDTQYF
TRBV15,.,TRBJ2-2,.,TGTGCCACAGCCAAGGGGGGGGCGAACACCGGGGAGCTGTTTTTT,CATAKGGANTGELFF
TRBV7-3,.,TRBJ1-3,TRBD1,TGTGCCAGCAGCTTCGACAGGGGCGACACCATATATTTT,CASSFDRGDTIYF
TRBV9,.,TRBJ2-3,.,TGTGCCAGCAACCTAGGTGGTGAGGGCGATACGCAGTATTTT,CASNLGGEGDTQYF
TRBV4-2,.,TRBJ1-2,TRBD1,TGTGCCAGCAGCCAAGATCCCGGACAGGGGGATGGCTACACCTTC,CASSQDPGQGDGYTF
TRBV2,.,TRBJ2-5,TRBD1,TGTGCCAGCAAGATAAACAGGGGGCGCAGGGAGACCCAGTACTTC,CASKINRGRRETQYF
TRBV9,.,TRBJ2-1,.,TGTGCCAGCAGCCCAAGGCCCTACAGCTCCTACAATGAGCAGTTCTTC,CASSPRPYSSYNEQFF
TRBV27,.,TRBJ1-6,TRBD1,TGTGCCAGCAAATCCGGGACAGTGAATAATTCACCCCTCCACTTT,CASKSGTVNNSPLHF